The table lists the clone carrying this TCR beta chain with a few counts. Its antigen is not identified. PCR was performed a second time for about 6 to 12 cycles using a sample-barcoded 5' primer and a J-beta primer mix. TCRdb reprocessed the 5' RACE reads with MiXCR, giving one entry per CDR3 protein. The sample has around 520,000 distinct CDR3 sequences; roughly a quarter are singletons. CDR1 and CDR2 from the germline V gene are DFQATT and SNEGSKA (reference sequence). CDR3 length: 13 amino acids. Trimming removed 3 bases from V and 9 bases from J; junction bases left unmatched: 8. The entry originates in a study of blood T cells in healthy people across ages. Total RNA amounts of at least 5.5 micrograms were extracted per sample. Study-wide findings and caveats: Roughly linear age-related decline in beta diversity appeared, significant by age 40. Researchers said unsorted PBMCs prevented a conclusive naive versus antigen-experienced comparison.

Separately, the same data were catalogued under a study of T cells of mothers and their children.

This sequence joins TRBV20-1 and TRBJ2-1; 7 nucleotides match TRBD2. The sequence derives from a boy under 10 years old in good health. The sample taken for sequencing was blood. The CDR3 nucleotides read TGCAGTGCTAGCCTAGCGGCTAGGGGTGAGCAGTTCTTC. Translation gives CSASLAARGEQFF.